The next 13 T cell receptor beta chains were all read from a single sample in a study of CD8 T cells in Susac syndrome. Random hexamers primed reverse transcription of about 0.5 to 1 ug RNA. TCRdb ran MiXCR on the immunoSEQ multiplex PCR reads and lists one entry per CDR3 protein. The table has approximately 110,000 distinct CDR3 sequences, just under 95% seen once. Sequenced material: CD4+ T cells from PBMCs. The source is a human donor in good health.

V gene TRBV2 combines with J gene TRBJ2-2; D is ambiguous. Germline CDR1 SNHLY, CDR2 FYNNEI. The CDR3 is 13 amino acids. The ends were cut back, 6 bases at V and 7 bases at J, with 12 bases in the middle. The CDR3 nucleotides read TGTGCCAGCAGCCAGGCCCCCTACGGGGAGCTGTTTTTT. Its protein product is CASSQAPYGELFF.

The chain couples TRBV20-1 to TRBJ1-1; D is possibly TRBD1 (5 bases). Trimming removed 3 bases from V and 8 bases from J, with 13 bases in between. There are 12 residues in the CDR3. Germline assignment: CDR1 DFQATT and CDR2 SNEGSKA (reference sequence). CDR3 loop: CSARSGGAEAFF. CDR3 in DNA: TGCAGTGCTAGGAGCGGCGGGGCAGAAGCTTTCTTT.

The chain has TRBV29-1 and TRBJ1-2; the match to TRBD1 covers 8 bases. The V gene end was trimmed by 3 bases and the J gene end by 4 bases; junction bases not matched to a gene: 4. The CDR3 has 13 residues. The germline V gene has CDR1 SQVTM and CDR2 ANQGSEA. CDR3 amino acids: CSVDRGLGYGYTF. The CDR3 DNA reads TGCAGCGTTGACAGGGGGCTGGGCTATGGCTACACCTTC.

CDR3 residues: CASSLAGAFSYEQYF. The CDR3 nucleotides are TGTGCCAGCAGCTTAGCGGGGGCCTTTTCCTACGAGCAGTACTTC. This chain links TRBV7-9 with TRBJ2-7; possible D gene TRBD1, 6 bases. Looked up from germline, CDR1 is SEHNR and CDR2 is FQNEAQ (reference sequence). V dropped 0 bases and J dropped 1 base, with 10 bases sitting between them. The CDR3 has 15 amino acids.

The CDR3 sequence: CASSGGRNTEAFF. In DNA form, the CDR3 reads TGTGCCAGCTCGGGGGGCCGGAACACTGAAGCTTTCTTT. The chain employs TRBV18 and TRBJ1-1; the D gene is possibly TRBD1 (6 bases). The CDR3 covers 13 residues. The V gene lost 6 bases and the J gene lost 1 base, with 9 bases spanning the gap. Germline loops: CDR1 KGHSH, CDR2 LQKENI.

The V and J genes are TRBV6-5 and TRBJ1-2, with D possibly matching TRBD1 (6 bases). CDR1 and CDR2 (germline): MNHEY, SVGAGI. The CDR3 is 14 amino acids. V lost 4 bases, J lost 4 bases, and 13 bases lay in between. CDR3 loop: CASSSHRARYGYTF. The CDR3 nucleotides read TGTGCCAGCAGTTCCCACAGGGCGCGCTATGGCTACACCTTC.

The CDR3 reads CASSQAVGAGANYGYTF. CDR3 coding DNA: TGCGCCAGCAGCCAAGCCGTGGGGGCGGGTGCTAACTATGGCTACACCTTC. V usage is TRBV4-3 and J usage is TRBJ1-2; the D gene is possibly TRBD1 (6 bases). V was shortened by 1 base and J by 0 bases, with 15 bases between the two germline ends. The germline gives CDR1 LGHNA, CDR2 YSLEER. This CDR3 comprises 17 residues.

CDR3 sequence (DNA): TGTGCCAGCAGCCCCGGGGTAATGAACACTGAAGCTTTCTTT. It specifies CASSPGVMNTEAFF. The chain links TRBV14 to TRBJ1-1; D remains unclear. V gave up 4 bases and J gave up 0 bases, with 9 bases separating them. From germline, CDR1 is SGHDN and CDR2 FVKESK. The CDR3 spans 14 residues. Full variable domain (missing parts from reference TRBV14 and TRBJ1-1): EAGVTQFPSHSVIEKGQTVTLRCDPISGHDNLYWYRRVMGKEIKFLLHFVKESKQDESGMPNNRFLAERTGGTYSTLKVQPAELEDSGVYFCASSPGVMNTEAFFGQGTRLTVV.

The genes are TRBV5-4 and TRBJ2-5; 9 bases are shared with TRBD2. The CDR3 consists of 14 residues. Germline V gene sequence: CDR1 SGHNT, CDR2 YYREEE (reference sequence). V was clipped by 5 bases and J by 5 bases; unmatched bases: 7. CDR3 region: CASREREEVETQYF. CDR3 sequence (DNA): TGTGCCAGCAGGGAGCGGGAGGAGGTGGAGACCCAGTACTTC.

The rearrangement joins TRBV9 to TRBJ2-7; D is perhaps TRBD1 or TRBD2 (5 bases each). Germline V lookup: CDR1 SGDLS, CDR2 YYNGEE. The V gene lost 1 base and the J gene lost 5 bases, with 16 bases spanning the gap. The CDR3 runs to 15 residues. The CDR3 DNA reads TGTGCCAGCAGCGTAACGGCGGCAAAGGGACACGAGCAGTACTTC. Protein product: CASSVTAAKGHEQYF.

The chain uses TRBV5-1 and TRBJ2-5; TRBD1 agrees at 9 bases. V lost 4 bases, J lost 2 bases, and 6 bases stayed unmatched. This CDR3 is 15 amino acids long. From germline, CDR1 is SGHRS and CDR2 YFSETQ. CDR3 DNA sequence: TGCGCCAGCAGCGCTACAGGGGGCCCTCAAGAGACCCAGTACTTC. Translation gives CASSATGGPQETQYF.

The CDR3 spells CASRHTTGGSYNEQFF. The CDR3 coding sequence is TGTGCCAGCAGACATACGACAGGGGGCTCCTACAATGAGCAGTTCTTC. This chain connects TRBV12-3 or TRBV12-4 to TRBJ2-1, with 9 bases aligning to TRBD1. This CDR3 has 16 amino acids. J was trimmed by 0 bases and V by 6 bases; bases with no gene match: 6.

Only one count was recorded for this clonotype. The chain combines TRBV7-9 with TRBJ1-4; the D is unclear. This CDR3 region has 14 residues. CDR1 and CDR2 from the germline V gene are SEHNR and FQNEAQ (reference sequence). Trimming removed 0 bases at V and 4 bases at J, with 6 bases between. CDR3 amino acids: CASSLAGNNEKLFF. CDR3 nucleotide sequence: TGTGCCAGCAGCTTAGCAGGGAATAATGAAAAACTGTTTTTT.